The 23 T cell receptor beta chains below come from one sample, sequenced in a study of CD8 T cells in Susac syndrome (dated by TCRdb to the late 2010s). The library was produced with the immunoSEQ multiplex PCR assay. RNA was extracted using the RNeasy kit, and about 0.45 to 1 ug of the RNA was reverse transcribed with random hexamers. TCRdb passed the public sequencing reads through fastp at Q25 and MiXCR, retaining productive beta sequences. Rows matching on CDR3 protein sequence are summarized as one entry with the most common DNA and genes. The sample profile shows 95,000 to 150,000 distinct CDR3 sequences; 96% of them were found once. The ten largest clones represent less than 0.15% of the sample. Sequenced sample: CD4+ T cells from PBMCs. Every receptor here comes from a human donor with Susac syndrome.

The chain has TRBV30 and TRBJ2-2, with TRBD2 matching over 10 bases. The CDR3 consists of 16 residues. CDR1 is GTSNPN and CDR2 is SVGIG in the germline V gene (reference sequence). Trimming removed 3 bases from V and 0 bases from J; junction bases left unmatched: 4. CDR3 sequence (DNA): TGTGCCTGGAGACTAGCGGGAACCGCGAACACCGGGGAGCTGTTTTTT. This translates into CAWRLAGTANTGELFF.

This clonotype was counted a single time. CDR3 nucleotide sequence: TGTGCCAGCAGTCTCCCCAGGGGGCAGGGTGCTGAAGCTTTCTTT. This translates into CASSLPRGQGAEAFF. The rearrangement uses TRBV28 and TRBJ1-1, with TRBD1 matching over 8 bases. Germline CDR1 is MDHEN and CDR2 is SYDVKM. The CDR3 has 15 amino acids. J gave up 6 bases and V 5 bases, and 11 bases lay outside the gene matches.

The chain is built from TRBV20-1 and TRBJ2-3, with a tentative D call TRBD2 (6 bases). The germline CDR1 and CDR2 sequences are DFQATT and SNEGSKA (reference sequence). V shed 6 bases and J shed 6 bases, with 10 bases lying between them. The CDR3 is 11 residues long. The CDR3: CSALRGDTQYF. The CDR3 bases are TGCAGTGCGTTACGGGGGGATACGCAGTATTTT.

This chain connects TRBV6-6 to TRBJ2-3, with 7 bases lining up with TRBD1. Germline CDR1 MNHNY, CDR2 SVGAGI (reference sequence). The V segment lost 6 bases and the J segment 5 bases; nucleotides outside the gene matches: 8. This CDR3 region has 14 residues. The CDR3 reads CASRGGQDIDTQYF. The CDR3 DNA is TGTGCCAGCAGAGGAGGACAGGATATAGATACGCAGTATTTT.

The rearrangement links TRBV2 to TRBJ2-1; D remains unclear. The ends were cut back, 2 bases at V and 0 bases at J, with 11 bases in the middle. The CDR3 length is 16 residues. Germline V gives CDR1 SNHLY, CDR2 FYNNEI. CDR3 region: CASSESAKSSYNEQFF. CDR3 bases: TGTGCCAGCAGTGAATCGGCGAAGAGCTCCTACAATGAGCAGTTCTTC.

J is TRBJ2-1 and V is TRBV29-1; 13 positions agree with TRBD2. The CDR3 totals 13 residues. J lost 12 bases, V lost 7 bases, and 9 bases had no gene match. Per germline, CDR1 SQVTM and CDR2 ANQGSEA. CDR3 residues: CSDRTSGSLGQFF. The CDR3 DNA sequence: TGCAGCGATAGGACTAGCGGGAGCCTAGGGCAGTTCTTC.

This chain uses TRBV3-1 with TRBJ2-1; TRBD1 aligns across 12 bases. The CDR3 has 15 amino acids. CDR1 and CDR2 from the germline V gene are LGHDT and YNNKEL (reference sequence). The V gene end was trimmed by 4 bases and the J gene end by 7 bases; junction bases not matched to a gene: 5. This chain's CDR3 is CASSPRDRGRNEQFF. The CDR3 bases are TGTGCCAGCAGCCCCCGGGACAGGGGGCGGAATGAGCAGTTCTTC.

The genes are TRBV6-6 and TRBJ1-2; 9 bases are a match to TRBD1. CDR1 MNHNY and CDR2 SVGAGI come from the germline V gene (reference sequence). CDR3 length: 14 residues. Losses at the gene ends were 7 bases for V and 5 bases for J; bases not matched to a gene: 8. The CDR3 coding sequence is TGTGCCAGCACTGGGGCCGGGACAGGGTATGGCTACACCTTC. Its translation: CASTGAGTGYGYTF.

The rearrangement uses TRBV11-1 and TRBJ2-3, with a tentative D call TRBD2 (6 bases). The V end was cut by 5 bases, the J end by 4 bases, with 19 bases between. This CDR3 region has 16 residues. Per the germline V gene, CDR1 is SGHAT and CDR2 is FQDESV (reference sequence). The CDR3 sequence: CASSDGGRLTSDTQYF. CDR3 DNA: TGTGCCAGCAGCGACGGGGGTCGACTCACATCAGATACGCAGTATTTT.

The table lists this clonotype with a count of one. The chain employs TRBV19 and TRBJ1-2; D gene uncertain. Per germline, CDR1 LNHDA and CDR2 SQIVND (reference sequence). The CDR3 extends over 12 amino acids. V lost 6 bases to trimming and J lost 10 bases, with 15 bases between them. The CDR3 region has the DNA TGTGCCAGTAGGCTATCCCTGGGCGACTACACCTTC. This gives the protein CASRLSLGDYTF.

In nucleotides, the CDR3 is TGTGCCAGCAGCTCCGGGACAGGGGCCACCGGGGAGCTGTTTTTT. Translated: CASSSGTGATGELFF. The gene calls are TRBV5-6 and TRBJ2-2, with 10 bases fitting TRBD1. In germline, CDR1 is SGHDT, CDR2 YYEEEE. V was clipped by 3 bases and J by 4 bases; unmatched bases: 3. The CDR3 contains 15 residues.

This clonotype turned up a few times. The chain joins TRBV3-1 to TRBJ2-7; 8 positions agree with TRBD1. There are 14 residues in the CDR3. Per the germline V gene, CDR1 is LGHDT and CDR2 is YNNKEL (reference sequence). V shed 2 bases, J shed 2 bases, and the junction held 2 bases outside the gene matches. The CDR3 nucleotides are TGTGCCAGCAGCCAAAGACAGGGGACCTACGAGCAGTACTTC. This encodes CASSQRQGTYEQYF.

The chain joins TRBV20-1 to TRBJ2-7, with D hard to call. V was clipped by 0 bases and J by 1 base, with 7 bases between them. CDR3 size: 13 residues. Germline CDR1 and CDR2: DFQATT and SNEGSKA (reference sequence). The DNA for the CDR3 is TGCAGTGCTAGAGAACTCGTATCCTACGAGCAGTACTTC. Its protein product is CSARELVSYEQYF.

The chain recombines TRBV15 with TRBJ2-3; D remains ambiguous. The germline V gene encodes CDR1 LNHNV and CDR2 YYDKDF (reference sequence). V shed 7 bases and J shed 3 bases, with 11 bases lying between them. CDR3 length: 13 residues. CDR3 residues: CATNVGGTDTQYF. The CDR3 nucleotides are TGTGCCACCAATGTGGGTGGGACAGATACGCAGTATTTT.

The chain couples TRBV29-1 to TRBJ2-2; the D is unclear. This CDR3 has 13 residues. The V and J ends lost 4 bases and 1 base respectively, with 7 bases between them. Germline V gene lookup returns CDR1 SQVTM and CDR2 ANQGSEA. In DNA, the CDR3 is TGCAGCGTTGGGCCGAAGAACACCGGGGAGCTGTTTTTT. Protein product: CSVGPKNTGELFF.

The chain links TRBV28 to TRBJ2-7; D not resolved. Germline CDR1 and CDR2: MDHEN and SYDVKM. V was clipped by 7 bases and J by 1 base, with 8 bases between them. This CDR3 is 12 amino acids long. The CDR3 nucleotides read TGTGCCAGCAAGTCGAGATCCTACGAGCAGTACTTC. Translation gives CASKSRSYEQYF.

CDR3 loop: CSALQGKMGNQPQHF. DNA of the CDR3: TGCAGTGCCCTACAGGGGAAAATGGGCAATCAGCCCCAGCATTTT. The chain uses TRBV20-1 and TRBJ1-5; 7 bases are shared with TRBD1. The CDR3 is 15 residues long. The germline gives CDR1 DFQATT, CDR2 SNEGSKA (reference sequence). V lost 6 bases to trimming and J lost 2 bases; unmatched junction nucleotides: 10.

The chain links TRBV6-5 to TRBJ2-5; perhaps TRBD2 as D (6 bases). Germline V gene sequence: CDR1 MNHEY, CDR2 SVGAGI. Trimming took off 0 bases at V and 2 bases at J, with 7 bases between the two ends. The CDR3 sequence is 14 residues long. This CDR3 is CASSYSEGQETQYF. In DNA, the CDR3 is TGTGCCAGCAGTTACTCGGAGGGTCAAGAGACCCAGTACTTC.

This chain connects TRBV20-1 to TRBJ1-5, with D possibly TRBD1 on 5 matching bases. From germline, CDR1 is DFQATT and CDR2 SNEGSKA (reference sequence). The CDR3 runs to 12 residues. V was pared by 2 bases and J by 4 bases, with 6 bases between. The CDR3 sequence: CSARRQNQPQHF. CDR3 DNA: TGCAGTGCTAGAAGACAGAATCAGCCCCAGCATTTT.

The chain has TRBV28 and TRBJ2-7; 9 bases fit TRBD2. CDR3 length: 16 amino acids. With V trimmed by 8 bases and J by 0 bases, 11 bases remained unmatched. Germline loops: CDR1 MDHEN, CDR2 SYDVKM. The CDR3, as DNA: TGTGCCAGCCATTCCGCGGGGGGGCGGACCTCCTACGAGCAGTACTTC. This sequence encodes CASHSAGGRTSYEQYF.

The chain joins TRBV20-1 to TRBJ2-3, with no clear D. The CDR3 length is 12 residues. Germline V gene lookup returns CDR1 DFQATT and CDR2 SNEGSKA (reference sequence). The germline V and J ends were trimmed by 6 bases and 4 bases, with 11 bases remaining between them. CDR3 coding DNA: TGCAGTGCCATTAAAGAACCAGATACGCAGTATTTT. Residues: CSAIKEPDTQYF.

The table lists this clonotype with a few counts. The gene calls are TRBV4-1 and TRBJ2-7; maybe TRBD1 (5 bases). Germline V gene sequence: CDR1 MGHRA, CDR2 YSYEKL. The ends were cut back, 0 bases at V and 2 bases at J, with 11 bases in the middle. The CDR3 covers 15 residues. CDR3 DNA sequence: TGCGCCAGCAGCCAAGAATCCATCAGGGCCTACGAGCAGTACTTC. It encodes CASSQESIRAYEQYF.

In nucleotides, the CDR3 is TGTGCCAGCACCCTCGGCGGGGGCGGGACTGAAGCTTTCTTT. It specifies CASTLGGGGTEAFF. The chain joins TRBV12-3 or TRBV12-4 to TRBJ1-1; the D gene is possibly TRBD1 (6 bases). Trimming removed 7 bases at V and 5 bases at J, with 17 bases between. CDR3 size: 14 residues.